One sample yielded the 23 T cell receptor beta chains listed below, sequenced in a study of shared clonotypes between healthy human individuals. The method was immunoSEQ multiplex PCR; TCRdb's version includes in-frame clones alone and lacks a portion of them. The sample lists approximately 470,000 clones, over 75% occurring once. Sequencing was performed on PBMCs. Receptors were obtained from a woman aged 35 to 49 in good health. Some clones in this sample may be carry-over from other donors' samples.

The chain uses TRBV28 and TRBJ2-7; TRBD2 agrees at 14 bases. Germline CDR1 reads MDHEN; CDR2 reads SYDVKM. The junction had 4 bases not matched to a gene; V was cut back by 5 bases and J by 4 bases. The CDR3 covers 15 residues. CDR3 bases: TGTGCCAGCAGTACCAGACTAGCGGGAGGGTACGAGCAGTACTTC. It is translated as CASSTRLAGGYEQYF. Drawing the rest from reference TRBV28 and TRBJ2-7, the complete variable domain is DVKVTQSSRYLVKRTGEKVFLECVQDMDHENMFWYRQDPGLGLRLIYFSYDVKMKEKGDIPEGYSVSREKKERFSLILESASTNQTSMYLCASSTRLAGGYEQYFGPGTRLTVT.

J is TRBJ2-3 and V is TRBV19; perhaps TRBD1 as D (5 bases). With 3 bases removed from V and 0 bases from J, the gap between germline ends came to 16 bases. This CDR3 has 17 residues. The germline V gene has CDR1 LNHDA and CDR2 SQIVND (reference sequence). The DNA for the CDR3 is TGTGCCAGTAGTATGATCCTGAGACAGCCTAGCACAGATACGCAGTATTTT. Protein: CASSMILRQPSTDTQYF.

V usage is TRBV7-9 and J usage is TRBJ1-4; no reliable D call. With 4 bases removed from V and 4 bases from J, the gap between germline ends came to 13 bases. This CDR3 has 15 amino acids. Germline V gene sequence: CDR1 SEHNR, CDR2 FQNEAQ (reference sequence). DNA of the CDR3: TGTGCCAGCAGCTGGGATGGGGTCAGTAATGAAAAACTGTTTTTT. Its protein is CASSWDGVSNEKLFF. The entire variable domain, with the rest obtained from reference TRBV7-9 and TRBJ1-4, is as follows: DTGVSQNPRHKITKRGQNVTFRCDPISEHNRLYWYRQTLGQGPEFLTYFQNEAQLEKSRLLSDRFSAERPKGSFSTLEIQRTEQGDSAMYLCASSWDGVSNEKLFFGSGTQLSVL.

Notes on this clone: A far larger clone is one nucleotide away, so this likely arose from a read error. The gene calls are TRBV29-1 and TRBJ1-4; tentatively, D is TRBD1 (5 bases). Trimming left V 7 bases short and J 8 bases short, with 26 bases between. Germline V gene lookup returns CDR1 SQVTM and CDR2 ANQGSEA. The CDR3 spans 16 residues. The CDR3 spells CSGPLRRGREDEKLFF. CDR3 DNA: TGCAGCGGTCCTCTCCGCCGGGGCAGGGAGGACGAAAAACTGTTTTTT.

This chain joins TRBV6-1 and TRBJ2-7, with D possibly called TRBD1 or TRBD2 (5 bases each). Trimming removed 10 bases from V and 3 bases from J, with 13 bases in between. The germline CDR1 and CDR2 sequences are MNHNS and SASEGT. This CDR3 has 12 amino acids. CDR3 protein: CAIRDGDYEQYF. CDR3 nucleotides: TGTGCCATCCGGGACGGGGACTACGAGCAGTACTTC.

Details on this clone: At one end the junction does not follow the germline gene, possibly because of a read error. The V gene is TRBV7-9, the J gene TRBJ2-5; 11 positions agree with TRBD2. Germline-derived CDR1 and CDR2 are SEHNR and FQNEAQ (reference sequence). This CDR3 has 12 amino acids. CDR3 nucleotides: TGTGCCAGCAGCTCACCCTCGACTAGCGGGAACTTC. Protein: CASSSPSTSGNF.

As regards this clone: One base separates it from a far larger clone, so it is likely a read error. Distinct nucleotide sequences in the sample also encode this CDR3. The chain combines TRBV30 with TRBJ1-4; D unclear. Germline V gene data show CDR1 as GTSNPN and CDR2 as SVGIG (reference sequence). CDR3 length: 13 amino acids. CDR3 DNA sequence: TGTGCCCGGAGTGTAAACAGCAACGAAAAACTGTTTTTT. Translating gives CARSVNSNEKLFF.

The chain combines TRBV28 with TRBJ2-1; TRBD1 matches 7 bases. V trimming: 2 bases; J trimming: 4 bases; junction bases outside the gene matches: 11. Germline V lookup: CDR1 MDHEN, CDR2 SYDVKM. This CDR3 comprises 17 residues. Written as DNA, the CDR3 is TGTGCCAGCAGTTTAAGGGTTGGGCAGGGGGTTTACAATGAGCAGTTCTTC. It codes for CASSLRVGQGVYNEQFF.

This clone appeared many times. Within the sample, other DNA sequences also encode this same CDR3. The chain has TRBV7-9 and TRBJ2-7; 11 bases map to TRBD1. This CDR3 region has 17 residues. CDR1 SEHNR and CDR2 FQNEAQ come from the germline V gene (reference sequence). The V and J ends lost 5 bases and 4 bases, in that order; junction bases with no gene match: 13. CDR3 amino acids: CASSPGPGTGGTYEQYF. CDR3 nucleotide sequence: TGTGCCAGCAGCCCCGGCCCCGGGACAGGGGGGACGTACGAGCAGTACTTC.

V gene TRBV6-5 combines with J gene TRBJ2-1; 9 bases match TRBD2. The V gene end was trimmed by 6 bases and the J gene end by 10 bases; junction bases not matched to a gene: 7. Germline assignment: CDR1 MNHEY and CDR2 SVGAGI. CDR3 size: 13 residues. DNA for the CDR3: TGTGCCAGCAGAACCGGGACTAGCCGCGAGCAGTTCTTC. It translates to CASRTGTSREQFF.

This sequence joins TRBV2 and TRBJ2-7; the D is unclear. Trimming took off 7 bases at V and 6 bases at J, with 10 bases between the two ends. Looked up from germline, CDR1 is SNHLY and CDR2 is FYNNEI. The CDR3 has 11 residues. The CDR3 coding sequence is TGTGCCAGCAACACGGAACGCGAGCAGTACTTC. Amino acids: CASNTEREQYF.

As DNA, the CDR3 is TGCGCCAGCAGCACCCGGACAGGGTTGGAGACCCAGTACTTC. This sequence encodes CASSTRTGLETQYF. The chain joins TRBV5-1 to TRBJ2-5; 8 bases are a match to TRBD1. Germline V gene sequence: CDR1 SGHRS, CDR2 YFSETQ. The CDR3 runs 14 residues. V lost 4 bases to trimming and J lost 5 bases; unmatched junction nucleotides: 7.

The rearrangement uses TRBV29-1 and TRBJ2-3; no clear D. Germline V gene data show CDR1 as SQVTM and CDR2 as ANQGSEA. This CDR3 is 14 amino acids long. V was clipped by 6 bases and J by 0 bases, with 13 bases between them. Written as DNA, the CDR3 is TGCAGCGTCGCCGGACGGGCTAGCACAGATACGCAGTATTTT. Protein sequence: CSVAGRASTDTQYF.

This rearrangement joins TRBV29-1 to TRBJ2-7; 7 nucleotides align to TRBD1. V shed 8 bases, J shed 4 bases, and the junction held 11 bases outside the gene matches. The V gene's germline CDR1 is SQVTM and CDR2 ANQGSEA. This CDR3 comprises 13 residues. The chain's CDR3 is CSTSGGGLYEQYF. In nucleotides, the CDR3 is TGCAGCACATCAGGGGGTGGCCTATACGAGCAGTACTTC.

As regards this clone: With only one base between it and a far larger clone, this is likely a read error. The V and J genes are TRBV6-6 and TRBJ1-2, with D unresolved. Germline-derived CDR1 and CDR2 are MNHNY and SVGAGI (reference sequence). The CDR3 is made up of 13 amino acids. The CDR3 region is CDSSPSPNYGYTF. Here the CDR3 DNA reads TGTGACAGCAGTCCCTCACCCAACTATGGCTACACCTTC.

In regard to this clone: It is likely a read error: a sequence one base away is far more abundant. The chain is built from TRBV7-8 and TRBJ1-2; D remains unclear. The CDR3 length is 14 residues. Trimming removed 6 bases from V and 3 bases from J, with 14 bases in between. CDR1 and CDR2 (germline): SGHVS, FQNEAQ. Here the CDR3 reads CASSPTVTDYGYTF. In nucleotides, the CDR3 is TGTGCCAGCAGTCCCACCGTGACGGACTATGGCTACACCTTC.

The genes are TRBV11-2 and TRBJ2-7, with 8 bases that match TRBD2. The CDR3 is 15 residues long. The ends lost 5 bases at V and 4 bases at J; junction bases unmatched: 10. Germline V gives CDR1 SGHAT, CDR2 FQNNGV. The CDR3 is CASSPRAGDVYEQYF. CDR3 DNA sequence: TGTGCCAGCAGCCCTAGAGCGGGAGATGTGTACGAGCAGTACTTC.

As to this clone: It differs at one base from a far larger clone, so likely a read error. This chain uses TRBV27 with TRBJ1-2, with 10 bases matching TRBD1. The CDR3 length is 12 residues. Looked up from germline, CDR1 is MNHEY and CDR2 is SMNVEV (reference sequence). Trimming cost V 8 bases and J 4 bases; bases outside gene matches: 1. This CDR3 is CASRTGGYGYTF. DNA of the CDR3: TGTGCCAGCCGGACAGGGGGCTATGGCTACACCTTC.

The table lists this clone with a count of one. A read error is the likely source, as a far larger clone sits one nucleotide away. The identical CDR3 is also encoded by other nucleotide sequences in the sample. The chain joins TRBV4-1 to TRBJ2-7, with D perhaps matching TRBD1 (5 bases). In germline, CDR1 is MGHRA, CDR2 YSYEKL. This CDR3 contains 13 residues. Trimming stripped 6 bases from V and 2 bases from J, with 11 bases between. In DNA, the CDR3 is TGCGCCAGCAGTCCTGGGGCAGCCTACGAGCAGTACTTC. Protein product: CASSPGAAYEQYF.

The gene calls are TRBV30 and TRBJ1-2, with TRBD1 as a possible D gene (5 bases). Trimming left V 2 bases short and J 8 bases short, with 15 bases between. The CDR3 covers 13 residues. Germline CDR1 and CDR2: GTSNPN and SVGIG (reference sequence). Here the CDR3 DNA reads TGTGCCTGGAGTATGGGGGGGACCGTCGGCTACACCTTC. Translation gives CAWSMGGTVGYTF.

The rearrangement joins TRBV29-1 to TRBJ2-1; 7 nucleotides align to TRBD1. The V and J ends lost 3 bases and 11 bases, in that order; junction bases with no gene match: 7. From germline, CDR1 is SQVTM and CDR2 ANQGSEA. This CDR3 comprises 12 residues. In DNA form, the CDR3 reads TGCAGCGTTGAGCCAGGGGGTGGCCAGCAGTTCTTC. Amino acids: CSVEPGGGQQFF.

The gene calls are TRBV27 and TRBJ2-6; D is uncertain. The CDR3 runs 13 residues. V was clipped by 6 bases and J by 4 bases, with 7 bases between them. Germline CDR1 reads MNHEY; CDR2 reads SMNVEV (reference sequence). CDR3 bases: TGTGCCAGCAGCCCCGGGGGGGCCAACGTCCTGACTTTC. Translating gives CASSPGGANVLTF.

At least ten counts were recorded for this clone. CDR3 in amino acids: CASSSQGPTQYF. The CDR3 DNA reads as TGTGCCAGCAGCTCCCAGGGTCCGACGCAGTATTTT. The chain combines TRBV5-4 with TRBJ2-3; possibly TRBD1 for D (5 bases). Trimming removed 3 bases from V and 9 bases from J, with 11 bases in between. Germline CDR1 reads SGHNT; CDR2 reads YYREEE (reference sequence). The CDR3 totals 12 residues.